The clone carrying this T cell receptor (beta chain) appeared a few times. Its antigen is not known. This sample stems from a study of CD8 T cells in ankylosing spondylitis. General study results and limits: A TCR beta motif made of several highly homologous variants seemed typical of ankylosing spondylitis blood.

TCRdb redid the calling of the 5' RACE reads with MiXCR, one entry per CDR3 protein. The repertoire holds about 440,000 distinct CDR3 sequences, with roughly 15% as singletons. V lost 4 bases and J lost 5, with 21 bases in between. The CDR3 has 16 amino acids. CDR1 DFQATT and CDR2 SNEGSKA come from the germline V gene (reference sequence). The gene calls are TRBV20-1 and TRBJ1-5; D call uncertain. Sequencing was performed on blood, either unsorted or a sorted T cell fraction (not recorded which). The TCR sequence derives from a male donor with ankylosing spondylitis. The CDR3 spells CSATTLRVTGDQPQHF. The CDR3 region has the DNA TGCAGTGCTACCACCCTCCGGGTGACTGGGGATCAGCCCCAGCATTTT.